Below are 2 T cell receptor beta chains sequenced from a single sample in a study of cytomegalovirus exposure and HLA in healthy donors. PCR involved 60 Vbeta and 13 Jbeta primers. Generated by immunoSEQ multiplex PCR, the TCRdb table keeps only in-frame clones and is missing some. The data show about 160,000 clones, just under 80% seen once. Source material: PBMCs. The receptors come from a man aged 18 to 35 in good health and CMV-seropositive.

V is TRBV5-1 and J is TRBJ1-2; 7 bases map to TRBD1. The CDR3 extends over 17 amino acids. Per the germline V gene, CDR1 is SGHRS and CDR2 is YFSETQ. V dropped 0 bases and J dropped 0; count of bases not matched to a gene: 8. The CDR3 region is CASSLAVWDRANYGYTF. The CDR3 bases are TGCGCCAGCAGCTTGGCAGTTTGGGACAGAGCTAACTATGGCTACACCTTC.

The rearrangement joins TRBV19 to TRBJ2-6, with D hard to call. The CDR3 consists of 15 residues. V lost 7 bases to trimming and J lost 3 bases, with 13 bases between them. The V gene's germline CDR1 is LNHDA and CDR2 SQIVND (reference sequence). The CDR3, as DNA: TGTGCCAGTATTGTGGTTCCGAGTGGGGCCAACGTCCTGACTTTC. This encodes CASIVVPSGANVLTF.